The T cell receptor beta chain described here comes from a study of OX40 agonist ivuxolimab in advanced cancers. Study-level information: Ivuxolimab, an antibody acting as an agonist of OX40 (CD134), was used to treat patients.

With regard to this clone: Its antigen is unknown.

The protocol was immunoSEQ multiplex PCR, while the TCRdb copy is restricted to in-frame clones and leaves out a portion. The sample has fewer than 65,000 clones; about 90% are singletons. The CDR3 consists of 18 residues. Trimming pared 2 bases from V and 5 bases from J, leaving 25 bases between. Germline V gene sequence: CDR1 GTSNPN, CDR2 SVGIG (reference sequence). Findings and limits, study-wide: With doses of 0.1-3.0 mg/kg, partial responders showed among the lowest clonal expansion.

The material sequenced was CD4+ or CD8+ T cells sorted from blood, taken in a trial of the OX40 agonist ivuxolimab. The sequence was collected from an adult with an advanced solid tumor such as melanoma, head and neck, liver or kidney cancer. The V and J genes are TRBV30 and TRBJ2-1; D uncertain. The CDR3: CAWSRPSWILVKNNEQFF. The CDR3 nucleotides are TGTGCCTGGAGTAGGCCCTCTTGGATATTGGTCAAGAACAATGAGCAGTTCTTC. Variable domain in full (rest from reference TRBV30 and TRBJ2-1): SQTIHQWPATLVQPVGSPLSLECTVEGTSNPNLYWYRQAAGRGLQLLFYSVGIGQISSEVPQNLSASRPQDRQFILSSKKLLLSDSGFYLCAWSRPSWILVKNNEQFFGPGTRLTVL.